What follows is one T cell receptor beta chain and its context. Its antigen remains undetermined. The input lacks base qualities; no much larger clone sits a single base away. This sample is drawn from a study of T-cell reconstitution after alpha-beta-depleted transplantation in children (dated by TCRdb to 2016 to 2018). For the study in its entirety: The study quantitatively tracked T-cell immune reconstitution after TCRalphabeta/CD19-depleted allogeneic hematopoietic cell transplantation in children using TCR repertoire profiling.

What the study reported, not specific to this receptor: The high TCRbeta diversity at day 60 in some patients was ascribed to recipient T cells and intrathymic progenitors that had survived conditioning. The apparently early alphabetaT-cell count recovery about two months after transplant was reportedly dependent on only several hundred rapidly expanded clones derived from non-depleted graft cells. The frequencies of hyperexpanded clones fell over the following months, and after one year, T-cell counts and TCRbeta diversity were mostly attributed to newly produced T cells.

Libraries were prepared through PCR. The run used an Illumina HiSeq 2500. Molecular barcoding was employed in the preparation of TCR libraries, with unique molecular identifiers being used to normalize TCRbeta repertoire quantification. In TCRdb, the public reads were trimmed at Q25 with fastp and aligned with MiXCR, with productive beta chains retained. Each CDR3 protein appears once, grouped with its most common genes and DNA. The sample has a few hundred thousand distinct CDR3 sequences on record, approximately 42% of them singletons. Under 35% of the sample comes from the top ten. For this chain, trimming is 4 bases at the V end and 6 bases at the J end, and the number of junction bases without a gene match is 10. Including cysteine and phenylalanine, the CDR3 has 16 amino acids. Only the CDR3 region is kept as DNA, spanning 48 bases read in frame from base 1. The germline V gene provides CDR1 MGHRA and CDR2 YSYEKL.

The sample's treatment or condition label is to be understood as: allogeneic hematopoietic cell transplantation with graft depleted of TCRalphabeta T cells and CD19 B cells. The children who served as transplant recipients had been given grafts of TCRalphabeta/CD19-depleted allogeneic hematopoietic cells. Here the sequenced sample was PBMCs, taken before TCRalphabeta/CD19-depleted stem cell transplant. This clonotype was sampled from a girl aged 2 to 10 with aplastic anemia, due to receive a stem cell transplant. The chain joins TRBV4-1 to TRBJ2-3, with 10 bases matching TRBD2. The encoded CDR3 is CASSPRGAGGGDTQYF. The nucleotides read TGCGCCAGCAGCCCCCGTGGAGCGGGAGGGGGGGATACGCAGTATTTT.